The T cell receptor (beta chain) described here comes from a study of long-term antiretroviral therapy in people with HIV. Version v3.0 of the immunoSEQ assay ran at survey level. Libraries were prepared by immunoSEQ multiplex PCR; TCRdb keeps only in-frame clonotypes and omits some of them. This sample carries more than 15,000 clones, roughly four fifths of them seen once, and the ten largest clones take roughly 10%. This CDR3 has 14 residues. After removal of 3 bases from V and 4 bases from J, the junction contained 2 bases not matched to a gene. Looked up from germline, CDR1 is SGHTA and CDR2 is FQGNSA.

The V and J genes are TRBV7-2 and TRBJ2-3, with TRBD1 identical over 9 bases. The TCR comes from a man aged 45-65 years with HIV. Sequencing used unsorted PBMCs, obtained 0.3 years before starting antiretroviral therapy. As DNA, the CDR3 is TGTGCCAGCAGCTTGGGGACAGGGCCAGATACGCAGTATTTT. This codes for CASSLGTGPDTQYF.